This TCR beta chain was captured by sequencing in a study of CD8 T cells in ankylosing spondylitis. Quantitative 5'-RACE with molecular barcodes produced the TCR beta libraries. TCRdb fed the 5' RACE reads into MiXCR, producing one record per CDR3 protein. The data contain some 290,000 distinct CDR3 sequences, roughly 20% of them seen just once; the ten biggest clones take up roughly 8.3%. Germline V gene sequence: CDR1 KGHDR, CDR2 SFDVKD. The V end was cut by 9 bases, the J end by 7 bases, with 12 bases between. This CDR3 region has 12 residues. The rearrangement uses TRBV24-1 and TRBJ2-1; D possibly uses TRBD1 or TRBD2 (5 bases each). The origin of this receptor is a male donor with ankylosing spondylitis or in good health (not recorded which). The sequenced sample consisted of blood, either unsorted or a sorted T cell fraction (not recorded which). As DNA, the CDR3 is TGTGCCACCTCGGGACCTTTTAATGAGCAGTTCTTC. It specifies CATSGPFNEQFF.